The rows below give T cell receptor beta chains drawn from one sample of a study of T cell responses to AZD1222 COVID-19 vaccine. Some clones are missing from TCRdb's copy, which holds only in-frame ones; the method was immunoSEQ multiplex PCR. The sample holds about 140,000 clones, 70% to 90% seen once. The sample consisted of peripheral blood, taken on day 0 of AZD1222 vaccination. All receptors come from an adult in good health. CDR3s include the opening cysteine and the closing phenylalanine or tryptophan. Fields, in order: CDR3 length, V gene, clone size, J gene, D gene, CDR3 protein, CDR3 DNA. D genes are given only for firm matches. The listing skips clone size in some rows; elsewhere it reads once, few, many or a size class.

len: 15; v_gene: TRBV29-1; abundance: NA; j_gene: TRBJ2-2; d_gene: TRBD1; CDR3aa: CSVKGKGAGTGELFF; CDR3nt: TGCAGCGTCAAGGGGAAGGGGGCTGGCACCGGGGAGCTGTTTTTT
len: 15; v_gene: TRBV27; abundance: NA; j_gene: TRBJ2-7; d_gene: TRBD1; CDR3aa: CASSITGTVAYEQYF; CDR3nt: TGTGCCAGCAGTATCACCGGGACAGTAGCCTACGAGCAGTACTTC
len: 14; v_gene: TRBV4-2; abundance: NA; j_gene: TRBJ1-1; d_gene: TRBD1; CDR3aa: CASSQNTGGTEAFF; CDR3nt: TGTGCCAGCAGCCAAAATACAGGGGGCACTGAAGCTTTCTTT
len: 15; v_gene: TRBV18; abundance: NA; j_gene: TRBJ1-6; d_gene: TRBD1; CDR3aa: CASSSKQGSGSPLHF; CDR3nt: TGTGCCAGCTCATCCAAACAGGGGTCTGGTTCACCCCTCCACTTT
len: 16; v_gene: TRBV21-1; abundance: NA; j_gene: TRBJ1-5; d_gene: NA; CDR3aa: CASSKDTRTGYQPQHF; CDR3nt: TGTGCCAGCAGCAAAGATACCCGGACAGGGTATCAGCCCCAGCATTTT
len: 14; v_gene: TRBV5-1; abundance: once; j_gene: TRBJ2-7; d_gene: TRBD1; CDR3aa: CASSITGGYGEQYF; CDR3nt: TGCGCCAGCAGCATAACAGGGGGGTATGGCGAGCAGTACTTC
len: 13; v_gene: TRBV12-3/TRBV12-4; abundance: NA; j_gene: TRBJ2-3; d_gene: NA; CDR3aa: CASSLGTGDTQYF; CDR3nt: TGTGCCAGCAGTTTAGGGACCGGAGATACGCAGTATTTT
len: 15; v_gene: TRBV7-9; abundance: NA; j_gene: TRBJ2-5; d_gene: TRBD1; CDR3aa: CASSLVRGSRETQYF; CDR3nt: TGTGCCAGCAGCTTAGTCAGGGGGTCTCGGGAGACCCAGTACTTC
len: 13; v_gene: TRBV27; abundance: NA; j_gene: TRBJ2-7; d_gene: NA; CDR3aa: CASSFQGQYEQYF; CDR3nt: TGTGCCAGCAGTTTCCAGGGACAATACGAGCAGTACTTC
len: 14; v_gene: TRBV19; abundance: NA; j_gene: TRBJ1-5; d_gene: NA; CDR3aa: CASSGGTGNQPQHF; CDR3nt: TGTGCCAGTAGTGGAGGGACGGGGAATCAGCCCCAGCATTTT
len: 15; v_gene: TRBV6-6; abundance: NA; j_gene: TRBJ2-1; d_gene: TRBD2; CDR3aa: CASSYGLADHNEQFF; CDR3nt: TGTGCCAGCAGTTACGGACTAGCGGATCACAATGAGCAGTTCTTC
len: 13; v_gene: TRBV4-2; abundance: NA; j_gene: TRBJ2-1; d_gene: NA; CDR3aa: CASSPSRRNEQFF; CDR3nt: TGTGCCAGCAGCCCCTCCAGGCGGAATGAGCAGTTCTTC
len: 18; v_gene: TRBV4-3; abundance: NA; j_gene: TRBJ1-5; d_gene: TRBD1; CDR3aa: CASSQEVIRGPGDQPQHF; CDR3nt: TGCGCCAGCAGCCAAGAGGTAATCAGGGGGCCGGGCGATCAGCCCCAGCATTTT
len: 16; v_gene: TRBV28; abundance: NA; j_gene: TRBJ2-2; d_gene: NA; CDR3aa: CASSFPLNLYTGELFF; CDR3nt: TGTGCCAGCAGTTTCCCCTTGAACCTATACACCGGGGAGCTGTTTTTT
len: 18; v_gene: TRBV6-2/TRBV6-3; abundance: NA; j_gene: TRBJ1-5; d_gene: NA; CDR3aa: CASSYGETVYLGNQPQHF; CDR3nt: TGTGCCAGCAGTTATGGAGAGACAGTCTACTTGGGCAATCAGCCCCAGCATTTT
len: 14; v_gene: TRBV7-2; abundance: NA; j_gene: TRBJ2-7; d_gene: NA; CDR3aa: CASSLGGSLYEQYF; CDR3nt: TGTGCCAGCAGCTTAGGTGGGTCTCTTTACGAGCAGTACTTC
len: 16; v_gene: TRBV7-2; abundance: NA; j_gene: TRBJ1-6; d_gene: NA; CDR3aa: CASSWLTGVNNSPLHF; CDR3nt: TGTGCCAGCAGCTGGCTGACAGGAGTCAATAATTCACCCCTCCACTTT
len: 14; v_gene: TRBV4-3; abundance: NA; j_gene: TRBJ1-5; d_gene: NA; CDR3aa: CASSQAAANQPQHF; CDR3nt: TGCGCCAGCAGCCAGGCCGCAGCTAATCAGCCCCAGCATTTT
len: 17; v_gene: TRBV9; abundance: NA; j_gene: TRBJ1-2; d_gene: NA; CDR3aa: CASSLSGKVTRIGGYTF; CDR3nt: TGTGCCAGCAGCTTAAGTGGGAAAGTCACCCGAATCGGTGGCTACACCTTC
len: 15; v_gene: TRBV28; abundance: NA; j_gene: TRBJ1-5; d_gene: NA; CDR3aa: CASKLISVGNQPQHF; CDR3nt: TGTGCCAGCAAATTAATCTCCGTGGGCAATCAGCCCCAGCATTTT
len: 14; v_gene: TRBV19; abundance: NA; j_gene: TRBJ1-2; d_gene: NA; CDR3aa: CASSIAGTLYGYTF; CDR3nt: TGTGCCAGTAGTATAGCGGGAACCCTCTATGGCTACACCTTC
len: 13; v_gene: TRBV19; abundance: few; j_gene: TRBJ1-1; d_gene: NA; CDR3aa: CASRDTMNTEAFF; CDR3nt: TGTGCCAGTAGGGATACTATGAACACTGAAGCTTTCTTT
len: 15; v_gene: TRBV9; abundance: once; j_gene: TRBJ2-7; d_gene: NA; CDR3aa: CASSVEGTRRGEQYF; CDR3nt: TGTGCCAGCAGCGTAGAAGGTACCAGGCGGGGAGAGCAGTACTTC
len: 14; v_gene: TRBV5-4; abundance: NA; j_gene: TRBJ1-1; d_gene: NA; CDR3aa: CASSLLGGVTEAFF; CDR3nt: TGTGCCAGCAGCTTGTTGGGTGGGGTCACTGAAGCTTTCTTT
len: 17; v_gene: TRBV28; abundance: NA; j_gene: TRBJ2-3; d_gene: NA; CDR3aa: CAIGAGPSRSYGEAQYF; CDR3nt: TGTGCCATCGGGGCGGGACCTTCGAGGTCCTACGGCGAGGCACAGTATTTT
len: 15; v_gene: TRBV6-1; abundance: NA; j_gene: TRBJ1-1; d_gene: NA; CDR3aa: CASSSSRGLNTEAFF; CDR3nt: TGTGCCAGCAGTTCGAGTCGGGGACTGAACACTGAAGCTTTCTTT
len: 15; v_gene: TRBV25-1; abundance: NA; j_gene: TRBJ2-7; d_gene: TRBD1; CDR3aa: CASSDDRDRGDEQYF; CDR3nt: TGTGCCAGCAGTGATGACCGGGACAGGGGAGACGAGCAGTACTTC
len: 15; v_gene: TRBV5-6; abundance: NA; j_gene: TRBJ1-1; d_gene: NA; CDR3aa: CASSQLAPGYTEAFF; CDR3nt: TGTGCCAGCAGCCAGCTCGCCCCCGGCTACACTGAAGCTTTCTTT
len: 14; v_gene: TRBV15; abundance: once; j_gene: TRBJ2-7; d_gene: TRBD1; CDR3aa: CATSPPGQGYEQYF; CDR3nt: TGTGCCACCAGCCCCCCGGGACAGGGCTACGAGCAGTACTTC
len: 15; v_gene: TRBV6-2/TRBV6-3; abundance: NA; j_gene: TRBJ2-7; d_gene: TRBD1; CDR3aa: CASSSYRGGTYEQYF; CDR3nt: TGTGCCAGCAGTTCGTACAGGGGTGGGACCTACGAGCAGTACTTC
len: 13; v_gene: TRBV2; abundance: NA; j_gene: TRBJ1-2; d_gene: NA; CDR3aa: CASRVSENYGYTF; CDR3nt: TGTGCCAGCAGAGTATCGGAGAACTATGGCTACACCTTC